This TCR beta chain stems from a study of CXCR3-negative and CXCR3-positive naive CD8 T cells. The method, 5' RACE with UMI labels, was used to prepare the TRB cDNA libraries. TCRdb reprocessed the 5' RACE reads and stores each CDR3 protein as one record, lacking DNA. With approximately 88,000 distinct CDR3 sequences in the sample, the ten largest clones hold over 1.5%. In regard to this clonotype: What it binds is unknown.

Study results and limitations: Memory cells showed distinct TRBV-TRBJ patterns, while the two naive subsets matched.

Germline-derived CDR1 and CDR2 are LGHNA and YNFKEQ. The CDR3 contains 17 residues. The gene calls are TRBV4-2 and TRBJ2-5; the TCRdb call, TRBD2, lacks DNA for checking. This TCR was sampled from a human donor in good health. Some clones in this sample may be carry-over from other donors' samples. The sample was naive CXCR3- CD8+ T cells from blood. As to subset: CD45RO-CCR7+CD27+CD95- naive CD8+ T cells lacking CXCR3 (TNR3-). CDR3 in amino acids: CASSQSSPLAYQETQYF.